Sequencing of this T cell receptor (beta chain) was carried out in a study of cytomegalovirus exposure and HLA in healthy donors. Study-wide points: The study recorded some 160 TCR beta chains that were cytomegalovirus-associated.

From the 120-subject validation cohort, which was separate from the roughly 680-subject first cohort, the donors were drawn. CDR1 is GTSNPN, CDR2 SVGIG, per germline (reference sequence). Trimming took 0 bases from V and 0 from J, leaving 11 bases between them. The CDR3 consists of 15 residues. Details on this clone: Its antigen is not known.

The method was immunoSEQ multiplex PCR; TCRdb's version includes in-frame clones alone and lacks a portion of them. Of around 99,000 clones listed, about nine tenths are singletons. Sequencing input: PBMCs. The TCR sequence derives from a woman aged 18-30 years in good health and CMV-seronegative. The V call is TRBV30, the J call TRBJ1-1; D is perhaps TRBD1 (6 bases). The CDR3 nucleotides read TGTGCCTGGAGTGTACAGGGAATAATGAACACTGAAGCTTTCTTT. This gives the protein CAWSVQGIMNTEAFF.